A selection of T cell receptor beta chains follows, all from one sample in a study of blood T cell repertoires in COVID-19. Sequenced by immunoSEQ multiplex PCR; TCRdb stores in-frame clones only, minus some. The sample holds around 69,000 clones, 65% to 90% seen once. The source material was peripheral blood. These receptors originate from a man aged 45-65 years with acute or convalescent COVID-19. The CDR3 runs from the conserved cysteine through the conserved F or W. D genes are given only for firm matches. Only part of the rows carry a size: once, few, many, or a class if the clone is expanded.

>TRBD2|TRBV10-3|NA|TRBJ2-3
CAISPSGTRDTQYF
TGTGCCATCAGCCCCAGCGGGACGAGAGATACGCAGTATTTT
>NA|TRBV15|once|TRBJ1-4
CATSRDPGNDEKLFF
TGTGCCACCAGCAGAGATCCGGGTAATGATGAAAAACTGTTTTTT
>NA|TRBV3-1/TRBV3-2|NA|TRBJ1-1
CASSPKGQRNTEAFF
TGTGCCAGCAGCCCCAAGGGGCAGAGGAACACTGAAGCTTTCTTT
>NA|TRBV10-3|once|TRBJ2-1
CAISDRERIYNEQFF
TGTGCCATCAGTGATCGTGAGAGGATCTACAATGAGCAGTTCTTC
>TRBD2|TRBV7-2|once|TRBJ2-3
CASSLGSGGVQDTQYF
TGTGCCAGCAGCTTAGGTAGCGGGGGGGTACAAGATACGCAGTATTTT
>NA|TRBV11-2|NA|TRBJ2-3
CASSLGPERSTDTQYF
TGTGCCAGCAGCTTAGGTCCAGAGAGGTCGACAGATACGCAGTATTTT
>NA|TRBV20-1|NA|TRBJ1-1
CSASAGYNTEAFF
TGCAGTGCTAGTGCGGGGTACAACACTGAAGCTTTCTTT
>NA|TRBV28|once|TRBJ1-2
CASSLGEGGYTF
TGTGCCAGCAGTCTAGGGGAAGGTGGCTACACCTTC
>NA|TRBV3-1/TRBV3-2|NA|TRBJ2-5
CASSQAWGEETQYF
TGTGCCAGCAGCCAAGCGTGGGGGGAAGAGACCCAGTACTTC
>NA|TRBV25-1|NA|TRBJ2-3
CASSPSGINTQYF
TGTGCCAGCAGTCCCTCAGGGATAAATACGCAGTATTTT
>NA|TRBV6-1|NA|TRBJ1-1
CASSEGIEEMNTEAFF
TGTGCCAGCAGTGAAGGCATCGAGGAGATGAACACTGAAGCTTTCTTT
>NA|TRBV9|once|TRBJ2-7
CASSVVGRRGTHSPYEQYF
TGTGCCAGCAGCGTAGTGGGGAGGAGAGGGACCCATTCCCCCTACGAGCAGTACTTC
>NA|TRBV27|NA|TRBJ1-2
CASSLPRLPNYGYTF
TGTGCCAGCAGCCTCCCCAGGTTACCTAACTATGGCTACACCTTC
>TRBD1|TRBV4-2|NA|TRBJ2-1
CASSPRTGVYNEQFF
TGTGCCAGCAGCCCCCGGACAGGGGTATACAATGAGCAGTTCTTC
>TRBD1|TRBV7-3|NA|TRBJ2-5
CASSLTGGGQETQYF
TGTGCCAGCAGCTTAACAGGGGGCGGCCAAGAGACCCAGTACTTC
>NA|TRBV15|NA|TRBJ1-5
CATSRDRASNQPQHF
TGTGCCACCAGCAGAGATCGAGCTAGCAATCAGCCCCAGCATTTT